This T cell receptor beta chain derives from a study of spatial heterogeneity in lung cancer. A single record per CDR3 protein comes from TCRdb applying MiXCR to the 5' RACE reads. The data hold over 50,000 distinct CDR3 sequences, with approximately 6% observed a single time. Time point in this sample: sample taken at primary tumor resection. This clonotype was counted a few times. The sequence derives from a female donor with early-stage non-small cell lung cancer. The sample here was PBMCs, taken at surgery.

The CDR3 spells CASSGGFTDTQYF. For the CDR3, the DNA is TGTGCCAGCAGCGGGGGGTTCACAGATACGCAGTATTTT. J is TRBJ2-3 and V is TRBV3-1; tentative D call: TRBD2 (6 bases). This CDR3 spans 13 amino acids. Between the trimmed V and J ends, which lost 5 bases and 2 bases, there was a span of 8 bases. The germline V gene has CDR1 LGHDT and CDR2 YNNKEL (reference sequence).